What follows are 21 T cell receptor beta chains derived from one specimen sequenced in a study of shared clonotypes between healthy human individuals. This table comes from immunoSEQ multiplex PCR, and its TCRdb copy is limited to in-frame clones, with some not included. This sample carries a few million clones, approximately 92% of them seen once, and the ten largest clones take more than 1.5%. CD45RO-negative CD8 cells positively selected for CCR7 made up the naive population, which excluded terminally differentiated effector memory CD45RA+ cells. Material for sequencing was naive CD8+ T cells from PBMCs. The origin of the receptors is a man younger than 35 in good health. Some clones in this sample may be carry-over from other donors' samples.

V is TRBV10-3 and J is TRBJ2-2; D unresolved. The V end lost 10 bases, the J end lost 1 base, and 13 bases lay between the germline ends. CDR3 length: 14 residues. Germline loops: CDR1 ENHRY, CDR2 SYGVKD. CDR3 bases: TGTGCCACCCCCTCCGGCCAGAACACCGGGGAGCTGTTTTTT. This translates into CATPSGQNTGELFF.

The rearrangement links TRBV28 to TRBJ2-1, with 8 bases identical to TRBD2. Germline CDR1 is MDHEN and CDR2 is SYDVKM. J lost 3 bases, V lost 7 bases, and 8 bases had no gene match. The CDR3 totals 15 residues. As DNA, the CDR3 is TGTGCCAGCACCGACCCCAGCGGGAGCTACAATGAGCAGTTCTTC. This sequence encodes CASTDPSGSYNEQFF. The full variable domain, in which reference TRBV28 and TRBJ2-1 provide the parts outside the CDR3, is DVKVTQSSRYLVKRTGEKVFLECVQDMDHENMFWYRQDPGLGLRLIYFSYDVKMKEKGDIPEGYSVSREKKERFSLILESASTNQTSMYLCASTDPSGSYNEQFFGPGTRLTVL.

The DNA of the CDR3 is TGTGCCAGCATAATGAGCTCCTACAATGAGCAGTTCTTC. Translation: CASIMSSYNEQFF. V usage is TRBV6-6 and J usage is TRBJ2-1; no clear D gene. Trimming shortened V by 7 bases and J by 0 bases, and 7 bases separated the two germline ends. Looked up from germline, CDR1 is MNHNY and CDR2 is SVGAGI (reference sequence). CDR3 length equals 13 residues.

The V call is TRBV19, the J call TRBJ2-1, with 8 bases lining up with TRBD2. Per the germline V gene, CDR1 is LNHDA and CDR2 is SQIVND (reference sequence). The CDR3 is made up of 16 amino acids. The J segment lost 10 bases and the V segment lost 5 bases, leaving 16 bases of the junction unmatched. Here the CDR3 DNA reads TGTGCCAGTAGTTCTCTTGGGGCGGGAGGATTGGACGAGCAGTTCTTC. It yields the protein CASSSLGAGGLDEQFF.

The chain couples TRBV25-1 to TRBJ2-3, with a tentative D call TRBD2 (5 bases). The length of the CDR3 is 16 residues. Trimming shortened V by 4 bases and J by 4 bases, and 18 bases separated the two germline ends. Germline CDR1 reads MGHDK; CDR2 reads SYGVNS. The CDR3 sequence: CASSGRTSVVADTQYF. The DNA of the CDR3 is TGTGCCAGCAGTGGTAGGACTTCCGTGGTGGCAGATACGCAGTATTTT.

The chain joins TRBV6-5 to TRBJ1-4; D remains ambiguous. Deletions cut 3 bases from V and 10 bases from J, with 12 bases between. In germline, CDR1 is MNHEY, CDR2 SVGAGI. The CDR3 length is 13 residues. This chain's CDR3 is CASSYWADRKLFF. Written as DNA, the CDR3 is TGTGCCAGCAGTTATTGGGCAGATAGAAAACTGTTTTTT.

V gene TRBV4-1 combines with J gene TRBJ2-7; TRBD2 matches at 11 bases. Germline assignment: CDR1 MGHRA and CDR2 YSYEKL. The CDR3 covers 16 residues. J lost 6 bases, V lost 0 bases, and 7 bases had no gene match. The CDR3 reads CASSQDRTSGSPEQYF. The CDR3 DNA is TGCGCCAGCAGCCAAGATCGAACTAGCGGGAGTCCCGAGCAGTACTTC.

This chain connects TRBV5-1 to TRBJ2-7, with a tentative D call TRBD2 (6 bases). The germline V gene encodes CDR1 SGHRS and CDR2 YFSETQ. Trimming left V 3 bases short and J 2 bases short, with 15 bases between. This CDR3 has 15 amino acids. The CDR3 DNA sequence: TGCGCCAGCAGCTCCACCGGGGGAGGAACCTACGAGCAGTACTTC. This codes for CASSSTGGGTYEQYF.

About this clone itself: A junction boundary mismatches the germline segment, possibly from a read error. The CDR3 loop reads CASTQNGRDNQPQHF. The DNA for the CDR3 is TGCGCCAGCACCCAAAACGGCAGGGACAATCAGCCCCAGCATTTT. The V gene is TRBV4-1, the J gene TRBJ1-5; D may be TRBD1 (5 bases). The CDR3 has 15 residues. Looked up from germline, CDR1 is MGHRA and CDR2 is YSYEKL.

In this sample, this clone turned up once. This specimen includes other DNA sequences encoding the same CDR3. The chain employs TRBV27 and TRBJ2-6; no reliable D call. Trimming stripped 1 base from V and 2 bases from J, with 3 bases between. This CDR3 is built from 14 residues. The germline CDR1 and CDR2 sequences are MNHEY and SMNVEV (reference sequence). CDR3 sequence: CASSLLAGANVLTF. The CDR3 DNA reads as TGTGCCAGCAGTTTATTAGCTGGGGCCAACGTCCTGACTTTC.

The chain is built from TRBV7-9 and TRBJ2-3, with D possibly TRBD1 on 5 matching bases. The CDR3 runs to 15 residues. The V gene's germline CDR1 is SEHNR and CDR2 FQNEAQ (reference sequence). V was trimmed by 9 bases and J by 0 bases, leaving 16 bases between them. For the CDR3, the DNA is TGTGCCAGTGGCTCCTGGCAGGGAAGCACAGATACGCAGTATTTT. Its translation: CASGSWQGSTDTQYF.

V and J are TRBV27 and TRBJ1-4; D ambiguous. CDR3 length: 17 residues. V was trimmed by 6 bases and J by 8 bases, leaving 25 bases between them. The germline CDR1 and CDR2 sequences are MNHEY and SMNVEV (reference sequence). The CDR3 region is CASSQLRRGGEEEKLFF. As DNA, the CDR3 is TGTGCCAGCAGCCAGCTTAGGCGTGGTGGGGAGGAGGAAAAACTGTTTTTT.

The chain employs TRBV28 and TRBJ2-7, with D possibly matching TRBD2 (5 bases). The CDR3 has 14 amino acids. Germline values: CDR1 MDHEN, CDR2 SYDVKM. Trimming pared 3 bases from V and 5 bases from J, leaving 14 bases between. CDR3 nucleotide sequence: TGTGCCAGCAGTTTCCACGCTAGCAGCCACGAGCAGTACTTC. Its protein is CASSFHASSHEQYF.

The chain is built from TRBV5-6 and TRBJ2-7; the D is unclear. The CDR3 loop spans 11 amino acids. V gave up 2 bases and J gave up 6 bases, with 6 bases separating them. CDR1 is SGHDT and CDR2 is YYEEEE in the germline V gene. CDR3 sequence reads: CASSFAGEQYF. DNA for the CDR3: TGTGCCAGCAGCTTCGCCGGCGAGCAGTACTTC.

In its sample, this clone was seen once. The V call is TRBV11-2, the J call TRBJ2-5, with 7 nucleotides matching TRBD2. CDR1 SGHAT and CDR2 FQNNGV come from the germline V gene. J gave up 2 bases and V 5 bases, and 11 bases lay outside the gene matches. This CDR3 comprises 16 residues. CDR3 protein: CASSPGVLASQETQYF. In DNA, the CDR3 is TGTGCCAGCAGCCCGGGGGTACTAGCGAGTCAAGAGACCCAGTACTTC. Full variable domain (missing parts from reference TRBV11-2 and TRBJ2-5): EAGVAQSPRYKIIEKRQSVAFWCNPISGHATLYWYQQILGQGPKLLIQFQNNGVVDDSQLPKDRFSAERLKGVDSTLKIQPAKLEDSAVYLCASSPGVLASQETQYFGPGTRLLVL.

This clone was recorded once. Given the absence of the conserved phenylalanine or tryptophan at the CDR3 end, a read error is likely. It is unclear where the CDR3 begins or ends on the DNA, so no DNA is shown, and the CDR3 is as TCRdb lists it. This chain links TRBV9 with TRBJ1-1. Inclusive of both ends, the CDR3 amounts to 10 amino acids. The germline V gene encodes CDR1 SGDLS and CDR2 YYNGEE. The CDR3 loop is CASSVLGSEG.

The chain has TRBV19 and TRBJ2-7; the D is unclear. The ends were cut back, 2 bases at V and 1 base at J, with 9 bases in the middle. CDR1 LNHDA and CDR2 SQIVND come from the germline V gene (reference sequence). CDR3 length: 14 residues. The CDR3 bases are TGTGCCAGTAGTATAAATTGGGAATCCTACGAGCAGTACTTC. Translated, it gives CASSINWESYEQYF. Combining the CDR3 with reference TRBV19 and TRBJ2-7 gives the whole variable domain DGGITQSPKYLFRKEGQNVTLSCEQNLNHDAMYWYRQDPGQGLRLIYYSQIVNDFQKGDIAEGYSVSREKKESFPLTVTSAQKNPTAFYLCASSINWESYEQYFGPGTRLTVT.

As concerns this clone: Additional DNA sequences in this sample encode the identical CDR3. The J gene is TRBJ2-1, the V gene TRBV11-3, with D possibly TRBD1 on 6 matching bases. This CDR3 is 13 amino acids long. Germline values: CDR1 SGHNT, CDR2 YENEEA. V was clipped by 6 bases and J by 4 bases, with 10 bases between them. DNA of the CDR3: TGTGCCAGCAGTCCCGACAGGTACAATGAGCAGTTCTTC. The encoded protein is CASSPDRYNEQFF.

The rearrangement uses TRBV5-4 and TRBJ2-1; the D is unclear. Germline V gene sequence: CDR1 SGHNT, CDR2 YYREEE (reference sequence). This CDR3 comprises 13 residues. The V and J ends lost 1 base and 7 bases respectively, with 9 bases between them. DNA for the CDR3: TGTGCCAGCAGCTTGCACCCGCGGAATGAGCAGTTCTTC. This codes for CASSLHPRNEQFF.

This chain uses TRBV19 with TRBJ2-3; 8 bases map to TRBD1. Trimming cost V 5 bases and J 5 bases; bases outside gene matches: 6. CDR1 and CDR2 (germline): LNHDA, SQIVND (reference sequence). The CDR3 loop spans 14 amino acids. DNA for the CDR3: TGTGCCAGTAGTGACAGGGGTTTCGAAGATACGCAGTATTTT. It is translated as CASSDRGFEDTQYF. The whole variable domain, remainder taken from reference TRBV19 and TRBJ2-3, is DGGITQSPKYLFRKEGQNVTLSCEQNLNHDAMYWYRQDPGQGLRLIYYSQIVNDFQKGDIAEGYSVSREKKESFPLTVTSAQKNPTAFYLCASSDRGFEDTQYFGPGTRLTVL.

The genes are TRBV27 and TRBJ2-5; D is uncertain. The CDR3 totals 12 residues. The V end lost 6 bases, the J end lost 5 bases, and 10 bases lay between the germline ends. Looked up from germline, CDR1 is MNHEY and CDR2 is SMNVEV (reference sequence). CDR3 nucleotides: TGTGCCAGCAGCCACGGTGGGGAGACCCAGTACTTC. Translation gives CASSHGGETQYF.